The 24 T cell receptor beta chains below all came from one sample that was sequenced in a study of identical twins. Via MiXCR, TCRdb re-called the 5' RACE reads, giving one row per CDR3 protein. Among some 460,000 distinct CDR3 sequences, 14% were seen once, and the ten largest hold more than 0.5%. The same specimen was also included in a second study, on yellow fever vaccine responses in identical twins.

Sequences were obtained from CD4+ T cells sorted from blood. Receptors were obtained from a woman under 30 in good health.

The chain links TRBV6-4 to TRBJ2-2; D assignment may be TRBD1 or TRBD2 (5 bases each). The CDR3 totals 16 residues. Germline CDR1 is MRHNA and CDR2 is SNTAGT. V shed 4 bases and J shed 3 bases, with 15 bases lying between them. The CDR3 DNA follows: TGTGCCAGCAGTGCTCAGCCCAGAGGGGACACCGGGGAGCTGTTTTTT. Its translation is CASSAQPRGDTGELFF.

This sequence joins TRBV6-2 or TRBV6-3 and TRBJ2-4, with 11 bases identical to TRBD2. The CDR3 is 17 residues long. Germline trimming cut 0 bases from V and 8 bases from J; bases unmatched to any gene: 9. Per germline, CDR1 MNHEY and CDR2 SVGEGT. The CDR3 here is CASSYSVTSGSFYIQYF. CDR3 sequence (DNA): TGTGCCAGCAGTTACTCTGTTACTAGCGGGAGCTTCTACATTCAGTACTTC.

This rearrangement joins TRBV6-1 to TRBJ1-5; 7 nucleotides match TRBD1. CDR3 length equals 13 residues. From germline, CDR1 is MNHNS and CDR2 SASEGT. The junction had 8 bases not matched to a gene; V was cut back by 6 bases and J by 9 bases. CDR3 residues: CASSDRAGGPQHF. Here the CDR3 DNA reads TGTGCCAGCAGCGACAGGGCGGGAGGGCCCCAGCATTTT.

In this sample, this clonotype turned up a few times. The chain joins TRBV12-3 or TRBV12-4 to TRBJ1-2; D unclear. Trimming removed 7 bases at V and 8 bases at J, with 8 bases between. CDR3 size: 10 residues. The chain's CDR3 is CASTYRGYTF. Here the CDR3 DNA reads TGTGCCAGCACCTATCGGGGCTACACCTTC.

This clonotype was picked up a small number of times. The chain recombines TRBV6-2 or TRBV6-3 with TRBJ2-3; TRBD1 or TRBD2 may be the D gene (5 bases each). V was shortened by 7 bases and J by 2 bases, with 13 bases between the two germline ends. The V gene's germline CDR1 is MNHEY and CDR2 SVGEGT. There are 14 residues in the CDR3. CDR3 in amino acids: CASTLRGPTDTQYF. For the CDR3, the DNA is TGTGCCAGCACTCTCCGGGGCCCCACAGATACGCAGTATTTT.

This clonotype was observed a handful of times. CDR3 DNA sequence: TGTGCCAGCAGCGCCCACTCGGGGGAGACCCAGTACTTC. It specifies CASSAHSGETQYF. The gene calls are TRBV9 and TRBJ2-5, with D perhaps TRBD2 (5 bases). The germline V gene encodes CDR1 SGDLS and CDR2 YYNGEE. This CDR3 is built from 13 residues. Trimming stripped 3 bases from V and 5 bases from J, with 11 bases between.

The chain couples TRBV24-1 to TRBJ2-7; 8 positions match TRBD1. CDR3 length equals 13 residues. Germline V gives CDR1 KGHDR, CDR2 SFDVKD. After removal of 7 bases from V and 4 bases from J, the junction contained 5 bases not matched to a gene. CDR3 region: CATSSGQAYEQYF. For the CDR3, the DNA is TGTGCCACCAGCTCGGGACAGGCATACGAGCAGTACTTC.

This clonotype was seen ten or more times. The rearrangement uses TRBV4-2 and TRBJ2-3, with 7 bases that match TRBD1. Trimming at V came to 0 bases and at J to 1 base, leaving 1 base not matched to a gene. CDR1 and CDR2 from the germline V gene are LGHNA and YNFKEQ. The CDR3 covers 15 residues. DNA of the CDR3: TGTGCCAGCAGCCAAGAACAGGGGCGCACAGATACGCAGTATTTT. This encodes CASSQEQGRTDTQYF.

This clonotype was observed a handful of times. J is TRBJ2-2 and V is TRBV4-3, with D hard to call. This CDR3 has 14 residues. V was shortened by 3 bases and J by 1 base, with 6 bases between the two germline ends. From germline, CDR1 is LGHNA and CDR2 YSLEER. The CDR3 DNA reads as TGCGCCAGCAGCCACCTAATGAACACCGGGGAGCTGTTTTTT. Protein: CASSHLMNTGELFF.

This clonotype has at least ten counts. J is TRBJ2-7 and V is TRBV12-3 or TRBV12-4; D ambiguous. This CDR3 is built from 12 residues. V was trimmed by 3 bases and J by 11 bases, leaving 14 bases between them. The CDR3 protein is CASSLSPKVEYF. The CDR3 region has the DNA TGTGCCAGCAGTTTGTCCCCTAAGGTGGAGTACTTC.

The V gene is TRBV12-3 or TRBV12-4, the J gene TRBJ2-1; D possibly matches TRBD1 or TRBD2 (5 bases each). V dropped 6 bases and J dropped 8 bases, with 26 bases sitting between them. This CDR3 is built from 17 residues. DNA for the CDR3: TGTGCCAGCAGGGGACGATGGGCTAAGGGTTCGAGGGATGAGCAGTTCTTC. This gives the protein CASRGRWAKGSRDEQFF.

This clonotype has only a few counts. This rearrangement joins TRBV24-1 to TRBJ2-3, with a possible D match to TRBD2 (6 bases). V shed 9 bases and J shed 4 bases, with 16 bases lying between them. This CDR3 has 14 amino acids. Germline lookup yields CDR1 KGHDR and CDR2 SFDVKD. DNA for the CDR3: TGTGCCACCGCCGTCGCGGGATGGCCAGATACGCAGTATTTT. The encoded protein is CATAVAGWPDTQYF.

The gene calls are TRBV20-1 and TRBJ2-7; possibly TRBD2 for D (5 bases). CDR1 and CDR2 (germline): DFQATT, SNEGSKA (reference sequence). The CDR3 is 14 amino acids. V gave up 4 bases and J gave up 0 bases, with 13 bases separating them. The CDR3 sequence is CSANYGLTSYEQYF. DNA of the CDR3: TGCAGTGCTAATTACGGACTTACCTCCTACGAGCAGTACTTC.

This chain links TRBV27 with TRBJ2-7; the D is unclear. The CDR3 runs 13 residues. V lost 4 bases, J lost 5 bases, and 12 bases lay in between. From germline, CDR1 is MNHEY and CDR2 SMNVEV (reference sequence). The CDR3 DNA reads as TGTGCCAGCAGTTCCCCGGTTCGCAACGAGCAGTACTTC. Protein product: CASSSPVRNEQYF.

This clonotype was counted between two and nine times. V gene TRBV6-1 combines with J gene TRBJ1-1, with D possibly being TRBD1 (6 bases). V shed 6 bases and J shed 1 base, with 15 bases lying between them. The CDR3 loop spans 15 amino acids. Germline loops: CDR1 MNHNS, CDR2 SASEGT. CDR3 coding DNA: TGTGCCAGCAGACCTCCCAGGGGTCCGAACACTGAAGCTTTCTTT. This translates into CASRPPRGPNTEAFF.

This clonotype was recorded a few times. The rearrangement links TRBV6-2 or TRBV6-3 to TRBJ2-1; TRBD2 matches 7 bases. Germline trimming cut 4 bases from V and 6 bases from J; bases unmatched to any gene: 3. Germline loops: CDR1 MNHEY, CDR2 SVGEGT. The length of the CDR3 is 13 residues. CDR3 nucleotide sequence: TGTGCCAGCAGTTGGGCGGGAGTCAATGAGCAGTTCTTC. Its protein product is CASSWAGVNEQFF.

This clonotype was picked up a small number of times. The rearrangement uses TRBV12-3 or TRBV12-4 and TRBJ2-7; 7 nucleotides agree with TRBD1. The V gene end was trimmed by 6 bases and the J gene end by 2 bases; junction bases not matched to a gene: 7. The CDR3 totals 14 residues. This chain's CDR3 is CASRQTGLAYEQYF. The CDR3 DNA reads as TGTGCCAGCAGGCAGACAGGGTTAGCCTACGAGCAGTACTTC.

This clonotype was detected only a few times. The chain uses TRBV20-1 and TRBJ2-5, with D possibly TRBD1 on 6 matching bases. V shed 3 bases and J shed 0 bases, with 17 bases lying between them. Germline CDR1 is DFQATT and CDR2 is SNEGSKA (reference sequence). The length of the CDR3 is 16 residues. This chain's CDR3 is CSASPLGRGDQETQYF. The CDR3 DNA reads as TGCAGTGCTAGTCCCCTCGGCAGGGGTGACCAAGAGACCCAGTACTTC.

V gene TRBV4-1 combines with J gene TRBJ2-3, with 9 bases that match TRBD2. Germline V gene lookup returns CDR1 MGHRA and CDR2 YSYEKL. CDR3 length: 17 amino acids. V lost 3 bases to trimming and J lost 2 bases; unmatched junction nucleotides: 9. CDR3 amino acids: CASSQAKGLAVTDTQYF. CDR3 bases: TGCGCCAGCAGCCAGGCAAAGGGACTAGCTGTCACAGATACGCAGTATTTT.

This clonotype was observed a handful of times. V and J are TRBV5-1 and TRBJ2-5, with D perhaps matching TRBD2 (6 bases). The CDR3 is made up of 16 amino acids. Germline V gene lookup returns CDR1 SGHRS and CDR2 YFSETQ. V was shortened by 6 bases and J by 3 bases, with 21 bases between the two germline ends. The CDR3, as DNA: TGCGCCAGCAACGTTGGAGGGAATGGAGGGGAAGAGACCCAGTACTTC. Its protein product is CASNVGGNGGEETQYF.

This rearrangement joins TRBV12-3 or TRBV12-4 to TRBJ2-5; D not certain. The CDR3 contains 13 residues. V was clipped by 2 bases and J by 1 base, with 5 bases between them. In DNA, the CDR3 is TGTGCCAGCAGTTTAAAACCCCAAGAGACCCAGTACTTC. This encodes CASSLKPQETQYF.

This clonotype occurred a few times. The chain recombines TRBV28 with TRBJ2-7, with 10 bases matching TRBD1. Germline values: CDR1 MDHEN, CDR2 SYDVKM. Losses at the gene ends were 10 bases for V and 6 bases for J; bases not matched to a gene: 9. The length of the CDR3 is 13 residues. CDR3 bases: TGTGCCACCACGGACAGGGGGGCCGGCGAGCAGTACTTC. This sequence encodes CATTDRGAGEQYF.

The V call is TRBV14, the J call TRBJ2-3; 8 bases are shared with TRBD2. The ends lost 0 bases at V and 0 bases at J; junction bases unmatched: 2. Germline V CDR1 and CDR2: SGHDN, FVKESK. The CDR3 is 16 amino acids. CDR3 sequence reads: CASSQDPGGSTDTQYF. For the CDR3, the DNA is TGTGCCAGCAGCCAAGATCCGGGGGGGAGCACAGATACGCAGTATTTT.

This clonotype was observed a few times. The chain links TRBV20-1 to TRBJ2-7, with 12 bases that match TRBD2. The germline CDR1 and CDR2 sequences are DFQATT and SNEGSKA (reference sequence). This CDR3 spans 14 amino acids. J was trimmed by 3 bases and V by 3 bases; bases with no gene match: 3. The CDR3 sequence: CSARTSGGFYEQYF. CDR3 in DNA: TGCAGTGCTAGGACTAGCGGGGGATTCTACGAGCAGTACTTC.